Presented here are 21 T cell receptor beta chains from one specimen sequenced in a study of Ad26.COV2.S vaccination and SARS-CoV-2 variants. Treatment defined: around 19 received Ad26.COV2.S at low or high dose, single or two shots; 5 received placebo; per-sample allocation not given. Repertoires come from day 63 after the first vaccine or placebo injection. Using immunoSEQ multiplex PCR, the repertoire was profiled, and TCRdb retains in-frame clones only, with some absent. The sample records 350,000 to 450,000 clones, around 92% being singletons. Here the sequenced sample was peripheral blood, taken in a trial of Ad26.COV2.S vaccine versus placebo. Every receptor here comes from a person between 18 and 59 years old who received the Ad26.COV2.S COVID-19 vaccine or a placebo.

The rearrangement joins TRBV4-3 to TRBJ1-1, with D possibly matching TRBD1 (5 bases). The CDR3 has 16 amino acids. Germline V gene data show CDR1 as LGHNA and CDR2 as YSLEER. V was shortened by 1 base and J by 3 bases, with 15 bases between the two germline ends. CDR3 region: CASSQGDRRGDTEAFF. The CDR3 coding sequence is TGCGCCAGCAGCCAAGGAGACAGACGGGGGGACACTGAAGCTTTCTTT.

V gene TRBV4-3 combines with J gene TRBJ1-4, with a weak D call TRBD1 (6 bases). Germline CDR1 LGHNA, CDR2 YSLEER. The CDR3 is made up of 17 amino acids. The ends were cut back, 0 bases at V and 6 bases at J, with 17 bases in the middle. In DNA form, the CDR3 reads TGCGCCAGCAGCCAAGAATTCTGGCTACAGGGCGATGAAAAACTGTTTTTT. It is translated as CASSQEFWLQGDEKLFF.

V and J are TRBV7-9 and TRBJ2-5; D tentatively reads TRBD1 or TRBD2 (6 bases each). V was cut by 8 bases and J by 1 base, with 17 bases left in between. Germline loops: CDR1 SEHNR, CDR2 FQNEAQ (reference sequence). This CDR3 is 15 amino acids long. CDR3 bases: TGTGCCAGCGGGGGGCCAAGACAGACCCAAGAGACCCAGTACTTC. Its translation: CASGGPRQTQETQYF.

The CDR3 DNA is TGTGCCAGCAGCCCCCCCGTCAGGGGGAGGTACGAGCAGTACTTC. It is translated as CASSPPVRGRYEQYF. J is TRBJ2-7 and V is TRBV13; D is possibly TRBD1 (7 bases). Germline V gene data show CDR1 as PRHDT and CDR2 as FYEKMQ (reference sequence). The CDR3 is made up of 15 amino acids. Trimming took 5 bases from V and 4 from J, leaving 18 bases between them.

Here the CDR3 reads CATSATDRDTGELFF. The DNA for the CDR3 is TGTGCCACCAGTGCGACGGATCGGGACACCGGGGAGCTGTTTTTT. The chain is built from TRBV24-1 and TRBJ2-2, with D unclear. CDR1 and CDR2 from the germline V gene are KGHDR and SFDVKD. The CDR3 sequence is 15 residues long. With 5 bases removed from V and 3 bases from J, the gap between germline ends came to 12 bases.

This chain links TRBV15 with TRBJ1-4; 8 bases agree with TRBD1. Germline values: CDR1 LNHNV, CDR2 YYDKDF (reference sequence). The CDR3 has 15 residues. Trimming cost V 2 bases and J 6 bases; bases outside gene matches: 5. The CDR3 loop is CATSRRQGAYEKLFF. The CDR3, as DNA: TGTGCCACCAGCAGAAGGCAGGGGGCTTATGAAAAACTGTTTTTT.

The rearrangement uses TRBV11-2 and TRBJ2-3; 11 bases line up with TRBD2. The trim removed 6 bases at V and 3 bases at J, leaving 5 bases unmatched. Germline CDR1 SGHAT, CDR2 FQNNGV. The CDR3 is made up of 15 amino acids. The CDR3 spells CASRPSGGRTDTQYF. In DNA, the CDR3 is TGTGCCAGCAGACCTAGCGGGGGGCGGACAGATACGCAGTATTTT.

CDR3 sequence (DNA): TGCAGCGTTGGACACCTTAATCAGCCCCAGCATTTT. Translating gives CSVGHLNQPQHF. The genes are TRBV29-1 and TRBJ1-5, with no clear D. This CDR3 has 12 residues. Trimming took 4 bases from V and 4 from J, leaving 8 bases between them. Germline V CDR1 and CDR2: SQVTM, ANQGSEA.

This clone occurred once. The rearrangement links TRBV3-1 (or the pseudogene TRBV3-2) to TRBJ2-3, with a tentative D call TRBD2 (5 bases). The CDR3 spans 15 residues. Looked up from germline, CDR1 is LGHDT and CDR2 is YNNKEL (reference sequence). V shed 6 bases and J shed 2 bases, with 15 bases lying between them. CDR3 sequence (DNA): TGTGCCAGCAGTCGGGAATACCTATACACAGATACGCAGTATTTT. Translating it yields CASSREYLYTDTQYF.

The chain combines TRBV9 with TRBJ2-4; 9 positions match TRBD2. The length of the CDR3 is 16 residues. From germline, CDR1 is SGDLS and CDR2 YYNGEE. Trimming cost V 0 bases and J 11 bases; bases outside gene matches: 12. The chain's CDR3 is CASSVDPRSGGSVQYF. CDR3 DNA sequence: TGTGCCAGCAGCGTAGACCCCCGGAGCGGGGGGTCGGTTCAGTACTTC.

This chain uses TRBV27 with TRBJ1-6, with unresolved D. CDR1 is MNHEY and CDR2 is SMNVEV in the germline V gene (reference sequence). V lost 2 bases, J lost 7 bases, and 6 bases lay in between. The CDR3 covers 13 residues. The CDR3 protein is CASSLTSNSPLHF. DNA for the CDR3: TGTGCCAGCAGTTTAACTAGCAATTCACCCCTCCACTTT.

The chain employs TRBV2 and TRBJ1-5, with a tentative D call TRBD1 (5 bases). Per germline, CDR1 SNHLY and CDR2 FYNNEI. This CDR3 spans 16 amino acids. V was trimmed by 4 bases and J by 7 bases, leaving 20 bases between them. In DNA, the CDR3 is TGTGCCAGCAGTGGGTACATTGGGCAGGGCCTGCAGCCCCAGCATTTT. This sequence encodes CASSGYIGQGLQPQHF. The whole variable domain, filled in from reference TRBV2 and TRBJ1-5, reads EPEVTQTPSHQVTQMGQEVILRCVPISNHLYFYWYRQILGQKVEFLVSFYNNEISEKSEIFDDQFSVERPDGSNFTLKIRSTKLEDSAMYFCASSGYIGQGLQPQHFGDGTRLSIL.

This chain uses TRBV9 with TRBJ2-2; a possible D gene is TRBD2 (6 bases). Germline CDR1 is SGDLS and CDR2 is YYNGEE. V lost 3 bases and J lost 7, with 10 bases in between. This CDR3 spans 13 amino acids. CDR3 in amino acids: CASSEREVGELFF. The CDR3 nucleotides are TGTGCCAGCAGCGAGAGGGAGGTCGGGGAGCTGTTTTTT.

The genes are TRBV27 and TRBJ1-2, with D possibly TRBD1 on 5 matching bases. Germline CDR1 MNHEY, CDR2 SMNVEV (reference sequence). The V end lost 2 bases, the J end lost 6 bases, and 13 bases lay between the germline ends. The CDR3 is 14 amino acids. CDR3 sequence (DNA): TGTGCCAGCAGTTTACAGCAGGGTATGAATGGCTACACCTTC. Protein product: CASSLQQGMNGYTF.

The chain carries TRBV28 and TRBJ2-3, with 10 bases that match TRBD2. The CDR3 extends over 17 amino acids. With V trimmed by 2 bases and J by 3 bases, 8 bases remained unmatched. CDR1 MDHEN and CDR2 SYDVKM come from the germline V gene. The CDR3 here is CASSLKALAGVTDTQYF. The CDR3 region has the DNA TGTGCCAGCAGTTTAAAGGCGCTAGCGGGGGTAACAGATACGCAGTATTTT. Variable domain in full (rest from reference TRBV28 and TRBJ2-3): DVKVTQSSRYLVKRTGEKVFLECVQDMDHENMFWYRQDPGLGLRLIYFSYDVKMKEKGDIPEGYSVSREKKERFSLILESASTNQTSMYLCASSLKALAGVTDTQYFGPGTRLTVL.

The chain combines TRBV20-1 with TRBJ2-5; possible D gene TRBD2, 5 bases. V was shortened by 7 bases and J by 5 bases, with 11 bases between the two germline ends. The germline V gene has CDR1 DFQATT and CDR2 SNEGSKA (reference sequence). This CDR3 region has 11 residues. CDR3 loop: CSGGFYETQYF. The CDR3 DNA follows: TGCAGTGGAGGGTTTTACGAGACCCAGTACTTC.

This chain uses TRBV5-4 with TRBJ2-5; tentative D call: TRBD1 (5 bases). This CDR3 spans 14 amino acids. V dropped 2 bases and J dropped 5 bases, with 13 bases sitting between them. The germline CDR1 and CDR2 sequences are SGHNT and YYREEE (reference sequence). This CDR3 is CASSFKGSGETQYF. The CDR3 DNA follows: TGTGCCAGCAGCTTCAAGGGGTCGGGCGAGACCCAGTACTTC.

The chain recombines TRBV11-2 with TRBJ1-6, with D unresolved. The CDR3 is made up of 16 amino acids. Per the germline V gene, CDR1 is SGHAT and CDR2 is FQNNGV. With 5 bases removed from V and 7 bases from J, the gap between germline ends came to 18 bases. The CDR3 DNA follows: TGTGCCAGCAGCGGAGCGGTTGTCAGTGTCAATTCACCCCTCCACTTT. Its protein product is CASSGAVVSVNSPLHF.

This clone appeared many times. The chain recombines TRBV7-9 with TRBJ2-1; D possibly matches TRBD1 or TRBD2 (5 bases each). The CDR3 sequence is 17 residues long. V lost 5 bases and J 6 bases, leaving 23 bases between the germline ends. CDR1 and CDR2 from the germline V gene are SEHNR and FQNEAQ (reference sequence). The CDR3 loop reads CASSAPRFGLRGNEQFF. CDR3 DNA sequence: TGTGCCAGCAGCGCACCGCGCTTTGGACTGAGGGGCAATGAGCAGTTCTTC.

This chain uses TRBV19 with TRBJ1-6, with D hard to call. This CDR3 region has 14 residues. The V end lost 2 bases, the J end lost 8 bases, and 10 bases lay between the germline ends. Germline CDR1 reads LNHDA; CDR2 reads SQIVND (reference sequence). The CDR3, as DNA: TGTGCCAGTAGTATACCCGCGGGGTATTCACCCCTCCACTTT. Residues: CASSIPAGYSPLHF.

The rearrangement uses TRBV7-8 and TRBJ2-1; a weak D match, TRBD2 (5 bases). The V end lost 1 base, the J end lost 3 bases, and 13 bases lay between the germline ends. CDR3 length: 16 residues. CDR1 SGHVS and CDR2 FQNEAQ come from the germline V gene. The CDR3 DNA is TGTGCCAGCAGCTTAGAGGGCCGAGGGATCTACAATGAGCAGTTCTTC. This codes for CASSLEGRGIYNEQFF.